This entry features one TCR beta chain sequence. In its sample, this clonotype was seen many times. Which antigen it targets is not known. No much larger clonotype is one base removed from it; base qualities were not supplied. This entry belongs to a study of regulatory T cells in long-lasting Graves disease (dated by TCRdb to the early 2020s). Background on the whole study: Patients with newly diagnosed Graves' disease had been on antithyroid drugs for under 3 months. Patients with persistent Graves' disease were compared with patients with newly diagnosed Graves' disease using TCR sequencing and RNA sequencing of peripheral blood. The study was registered as a clinical trial and conducted in China. A total of around 35 samples underwent TCR sequencing: about 13 from persistent and roughly 20 from newly diagnosed Graves' disease patients.

Broader findings and caveats from the paper: Peripheral blood alone was examined, since thyroid tissue, which constituted the primary lesion, could not be accessed. Sequencing and analysis were restricted to the TCR beta chain. Preferential use of TRBV28, TRBJ1-2 and TRBJ2-5 was observed in persistent disease, whereas TRBV20-1 and TRBJ2-1 were favored in newly diagnosed disease. Compared with newly diagnosed patients, persistent Graves' disease patients had lower TCR Shannon entropy and fewer highly expanded clones, which suggests clonal expansion. The authors acknowledged the small sample size as a limitation that may reduce accuracy. A larger number of public clonotypes was shared among persistent patients (around 2,500) than among newly diagnosed patients (more than 850).

Receptors were amplified or captured by multiplex PCR. The data were produced on an Illumina HiSeq 4000. CDR3 regions were amplified by Arm-PCR with iRepertoire HTBI primers to construct TCR beta libraries. Before sequencing, the PCR products underwent gel purification. Per the original workflow: A total of 62 TRBV and 14 TRBJ segments were identified across samples and were used for gene usage analysis of CDR3 amino acid clonotypes. Filtered high-quality paired reads were merged into contigs using COPE and FqMerger. Contigs were aligned with BLAST to IMGT TRBV, TRBD and TRBJ reference genes, and CDR3 was defined per IMGT. Highly expanded clones were defined as clonotypes with a frequency above 0.1%. Repertoire diversity was measured by Shannon entropy, and V-J evenness by the Gini coefficient. Clonotypes shared by more than one individual were considered public. TCRdb reran the public reads through fastp at Q25 and MiXCR, keeping productive beta chains. Every entry covers one CDR3 protein and lists the most common genes and DNA from its rows. TCRdb, not the authors, supplied the V and J calls. For this sample the table gives 540,000 or so distinct CDR3 sequences, of which roughly 12% were detected only once. The ten largest clones take up roughly 9.7% of the sample.

Germline trimming amounts to 0 bases on V and 7 bases on J, with 1 as the count of junction bases outside the gene matches. CDR1 SGHRS and CDR2 YFSETQ were looked up in the germline V gene. Measured from the cysteine to the phenylalanine, the CDR3 is 14 residues long. Just the 42-base CDR3 DNA is kept, in frame starting at base 1. The time point label on this specimen signifies: newly diagnosed GD, antithyroid drugs for less than 3 months. For both TCR sequencing and RNA sequencing, RNA was extracted from PBMCs in TRIzol. The diagnosis of Graves' disease followed American Thyroid Association guidelines. The patients came from an endocrinology department in Xi'an, China. Each patient gave approximately 10 milliliters of peripheral blood, collected in an EDTA anticoagulant tube. Ficoll Paque Plus density gradient separation was used to isolate PBMCs, and no additional T cell sorting was done. An Agilent 2100 Bioanalyzer and agarose gel were used to check RNA quality, and a NanoDrop 2000 was used to measure RNA concentration.

This sample also belongs to another study, concerning T cells in Graves' hyperthyroidism and ophthalmopathy. The other study reports the following: Stable Graves' hyperthyroidism was defined as no progression to ophthalmopathy during 18 months of follow-up. Hyperthyroidism patients were newly diagnosed, with disease duration under 2 months, and aged 18 to 65 years. Patients with uncontrolled infections, other autoimmune diseases, pregnancy or lactation were excluded. Diagnoses relied on clinical symptoms, serum thyroxine and TRAb, thyroid ultrasound and orbital computed tomography. A first-round RT-PCR of the TCR CDR3 used the HTBI primer set with the Qiagen OneStep RT-PCR kit. Most expanded thyroid clonotypes (frequency above 0.001) were also detected in blood, a finding suggesting that blood repertoires may reflect thyroid immune responses. In cross-validation, a model built on a 13 V-J signature told ophthalmopathy apart from stable hyperthyroidism with 87.88% sensitivity and around 81% specificity, and in testing the same model reached 80%/75%. In validation, the model predicted progression to ophthalmopathy with approximately 71% sensitivity and approximately 72% specificity, a median of approximately 6.7 months before onset. To identify TCR V-J signatures that set the groups apart, the researchers used a discovery cohort of 90 to 100 patients, made up of 40 to 45 with Graves' ophthalmopathy and some 55 with stable Graves' hyperthyroidism. Whether ophthalmopathy could be predicted prospectively was tested in an independent validation cohort made up of 18 to 20 hyperthyroidism patients plus 17 patients who later progressed to ophthalmopathy. The 90 or so discovery patients were randomly split 7:3 into training and test sets. In six Graves' hyperthyroidism patients, the study also compared T-cell repertoires from thyroid tissue with T-cell repertoires from blood. After sampling, hyperthyroidism patients received methimazole starting at 30 mg daily, and ophthalmopathy patients received high-dose intravenous methylprednisolone. Libraries were constructed in a second round of multiplex PCR, after which size selection and purification were carried out. Libraries were sequenced paired-end with 100 bp reads on an Illumina HiSeq2000. SOAPnuke was used to process the raw data, with reads discarded if the reads contained adapters or uncalled bases, had a mean Phred below 15, or lacked an exact constant-primer or identifier match. High-quality paired reads were merged with COPE v1.2.5, and unique nucleotide sequences were defined as clonotypes. MiTCR v1.1 was used to align the clonotypes against IMGT TRBV, TRBD and TRBJ reference segments. The analysis included only V-J combinations with a frequency above 0.0001, which together covered around 99% of the repertoires. The TCS score was defined as the ratio of F50 (clonal expansion) to E x V (chaos), calculated using BLOSUM62-based TCRdist between CDR3 peptides within each V-J. Welch's t-statistics and random forest reduced fewer than 600 V-J features to roughly 13, which were used in a naive Bayes classifier (R e1071). No statistical method was used to fix the sample size in advance, and group allocation was not hidden from the investigators. The paper describes TCR Vbeta CDR3 sequencing of around 140 peripheral blood samples, made up of some 40 ophthalmopathy patients, roughly 80 hyperthyroidism patients and 17 progressor patients.

This receptor was obtained from a man aged 25 to 45 with Graves disease. Donor details come from another sample of the same person, matched by shared clones. The sequences come from peripheral blood mononuclear cells (PBMCs), collected at new diagnosis, from a patient treated with antithyroid drugs. This receptor chain uses TRBV5-1 and TRBJ2-1, with 10 bases matching TRBD2. The CDR3 protein sequence reads: CASSLASGRNEQFF. The DNA sequence follows: TGCGCCAGCAGCTTGGCTAGCGGGAGAAATGAGCAGTTCTTC.